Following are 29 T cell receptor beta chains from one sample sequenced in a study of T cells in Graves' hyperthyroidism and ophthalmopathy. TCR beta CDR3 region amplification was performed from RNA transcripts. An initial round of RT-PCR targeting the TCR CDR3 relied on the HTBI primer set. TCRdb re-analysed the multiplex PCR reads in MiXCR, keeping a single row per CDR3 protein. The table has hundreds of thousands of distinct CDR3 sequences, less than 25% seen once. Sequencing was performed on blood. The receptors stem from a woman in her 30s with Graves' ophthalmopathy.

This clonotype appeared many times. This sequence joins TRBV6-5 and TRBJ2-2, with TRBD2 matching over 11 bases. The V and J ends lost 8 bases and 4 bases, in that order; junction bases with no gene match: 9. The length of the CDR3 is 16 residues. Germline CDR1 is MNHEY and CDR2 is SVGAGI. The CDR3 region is CASVLAGGLLTGELFF. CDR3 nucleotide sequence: TGTGCCAGCGTCCTAGCGGGGGGTCTCCTCACCGGGGAGCTGTTTTTT.

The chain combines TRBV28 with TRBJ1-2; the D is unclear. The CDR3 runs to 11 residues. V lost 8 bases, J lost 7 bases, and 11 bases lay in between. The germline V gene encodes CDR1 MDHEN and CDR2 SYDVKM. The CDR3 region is CASRTTLGYTF. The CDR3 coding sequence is TGTGCCAGCCGCACCACCCTTGGCTACACCTTC.

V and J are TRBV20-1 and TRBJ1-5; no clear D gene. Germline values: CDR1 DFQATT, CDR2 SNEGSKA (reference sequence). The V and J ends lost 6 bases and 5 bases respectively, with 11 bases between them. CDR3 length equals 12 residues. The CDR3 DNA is TGCAGTGCAAACCAGGTGGATCAGCCCCAGCATTTT. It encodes CSANQVDQPQHF.

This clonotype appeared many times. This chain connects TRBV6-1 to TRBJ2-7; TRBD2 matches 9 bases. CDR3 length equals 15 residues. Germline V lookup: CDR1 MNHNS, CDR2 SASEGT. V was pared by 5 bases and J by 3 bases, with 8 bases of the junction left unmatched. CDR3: CASSRIAGEGYEQYF. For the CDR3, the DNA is TGTGCCAGCAGTCGAATAGCGGGGGAAGGCTACGAGCAGTACTTC.

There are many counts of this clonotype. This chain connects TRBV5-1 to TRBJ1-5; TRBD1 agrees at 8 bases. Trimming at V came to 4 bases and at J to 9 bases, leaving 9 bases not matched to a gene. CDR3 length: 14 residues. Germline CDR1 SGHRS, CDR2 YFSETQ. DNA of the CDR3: TGCGCCAGCAGCGTTGGGACAGGTGGCCTGCCCCAGCATTTT. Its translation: CASSVGTGGLPQHF.

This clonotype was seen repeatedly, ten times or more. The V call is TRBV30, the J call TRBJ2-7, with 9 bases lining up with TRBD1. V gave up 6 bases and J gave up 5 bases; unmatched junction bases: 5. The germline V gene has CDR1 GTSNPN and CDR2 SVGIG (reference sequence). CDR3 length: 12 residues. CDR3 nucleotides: TGTGCCTGTGGGGACAGGGTCCACGAGCAGTACTTC. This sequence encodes CACGDRVHEQYF. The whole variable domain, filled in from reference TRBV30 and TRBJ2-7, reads SQTIHQWPATLVQPVGSPLSLECTVEGTSNPNLYWYRQAAGRGLQLLFYSVGIGQISSEVPQNLSASRPQDRQFILSSKKLLLSDSGFYLCACGDRVHEQYFGPGTRLTVT.

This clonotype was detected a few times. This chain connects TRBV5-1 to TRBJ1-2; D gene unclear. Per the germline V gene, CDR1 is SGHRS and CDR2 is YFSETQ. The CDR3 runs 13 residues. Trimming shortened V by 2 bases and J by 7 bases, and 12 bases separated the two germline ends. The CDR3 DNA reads TGCGCCAGCAGCTTTCTGGACGGGAGTGGCTACACCTTC. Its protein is CASSFLDGSGYTF.

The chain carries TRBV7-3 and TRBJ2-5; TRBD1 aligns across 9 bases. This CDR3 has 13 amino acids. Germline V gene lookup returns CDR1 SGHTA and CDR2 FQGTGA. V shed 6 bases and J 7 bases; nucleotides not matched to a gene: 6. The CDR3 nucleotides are TGTGCCAGCAGTCACAGGGGGCTCGGGACCCAGTACTTC. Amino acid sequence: CASSHRGLGTQYF.

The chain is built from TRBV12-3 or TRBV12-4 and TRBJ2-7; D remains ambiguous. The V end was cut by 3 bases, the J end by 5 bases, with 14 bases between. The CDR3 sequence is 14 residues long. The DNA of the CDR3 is TGTGCCAGCAGTTTCGACTGGGCCCTAAACGAGCAGTACTTC. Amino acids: CASSFDWALNEQYF.

The CDR3 DNA sequence: TGCAGGCTCCCCGATACCCAGTACTTC. Its protein is CRLPDTQYF. The chain uses TRBV20-1 and TRBJ2-5; no reliable D call. The CDR3 sequence is 9 residues long. Germline V gene sequence: CDR1 DFQATT, CDR2 SNEGSKA (reference sequence).

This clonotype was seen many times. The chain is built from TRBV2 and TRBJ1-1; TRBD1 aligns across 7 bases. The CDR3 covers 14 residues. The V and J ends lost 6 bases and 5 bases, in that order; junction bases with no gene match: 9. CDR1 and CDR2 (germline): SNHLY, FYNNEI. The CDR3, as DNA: TGTGCCAGCAGAGATAGACAGGGCAGTACTGAAGCTTTCTTT. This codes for CASRDRQGSTEAFF.

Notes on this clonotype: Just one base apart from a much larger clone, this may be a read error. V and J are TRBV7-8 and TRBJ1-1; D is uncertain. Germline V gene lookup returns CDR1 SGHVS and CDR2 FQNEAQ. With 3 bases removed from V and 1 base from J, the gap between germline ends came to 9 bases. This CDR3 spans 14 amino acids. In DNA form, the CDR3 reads TGTGCCAGCAGCTTGTTCGGCTGGAACACTGAAGCTTTCTTT. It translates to CASSLFGWNTEAFF.

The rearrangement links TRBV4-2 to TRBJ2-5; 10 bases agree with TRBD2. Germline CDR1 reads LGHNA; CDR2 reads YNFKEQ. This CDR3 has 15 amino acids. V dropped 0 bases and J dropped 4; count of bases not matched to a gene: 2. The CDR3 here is CASSQESGGAETQYF. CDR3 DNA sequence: TGTGCCAGCAGCCAAGAAAGCGGGGGGGCAGAGACCCAGTACTTC.

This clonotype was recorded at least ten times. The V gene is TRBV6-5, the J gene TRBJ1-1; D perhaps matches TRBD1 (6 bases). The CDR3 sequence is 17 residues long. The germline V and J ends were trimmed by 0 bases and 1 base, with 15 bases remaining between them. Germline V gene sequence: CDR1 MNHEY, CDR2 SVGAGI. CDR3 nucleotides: TGTGCCAGCAGTTACTCCCGACCGTCACAGGGGAACACTGAAGCTTTCTTT. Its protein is CASSYSRPSQGNTEAFF.

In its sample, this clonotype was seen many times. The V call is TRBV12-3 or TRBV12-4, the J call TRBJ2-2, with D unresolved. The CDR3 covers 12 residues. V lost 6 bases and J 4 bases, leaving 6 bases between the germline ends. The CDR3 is CASSPVTGELFF. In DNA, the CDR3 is TGTGCCAGCAGCCCGGTCACCGGGGAGCTGTTTTTT.

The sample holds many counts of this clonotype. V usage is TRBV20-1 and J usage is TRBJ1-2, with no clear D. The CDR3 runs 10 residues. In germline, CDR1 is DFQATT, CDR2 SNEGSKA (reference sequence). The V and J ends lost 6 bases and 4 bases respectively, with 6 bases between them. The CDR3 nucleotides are TGCAGTGCGCCGGGCTATGGCTACACCTTC. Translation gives CSAPGYGYTF.

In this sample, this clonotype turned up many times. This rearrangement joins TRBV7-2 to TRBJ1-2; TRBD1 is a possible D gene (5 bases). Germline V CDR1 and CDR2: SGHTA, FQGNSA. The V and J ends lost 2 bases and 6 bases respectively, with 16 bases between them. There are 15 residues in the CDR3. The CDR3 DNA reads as TGTGCCAGCAGCTTAATTGGGCAGGGTCTTGATGGCTACACCTTC. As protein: CASSLIGQGLDGYTF.

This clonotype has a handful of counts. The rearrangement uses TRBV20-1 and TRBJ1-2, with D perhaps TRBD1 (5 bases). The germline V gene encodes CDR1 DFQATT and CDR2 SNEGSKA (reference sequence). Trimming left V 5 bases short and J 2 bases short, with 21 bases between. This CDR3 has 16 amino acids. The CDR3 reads CSASRGGAAINYGYTF. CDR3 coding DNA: TGCAGTGCTTCCCGTGGAGGGGCAGCGATAAACTATGGCTACACCTTC.

CDR3 loop: CASTPTLTVQETQYF. The DNA of the CDR3 is TGTGCCAGCACCCCTACCTTGACAGTCCAAGAGACCCAGTACTTC. The V and J genes are TRBV12-3 or TRBV12-4 and TRBJ2-5, with D maybe TRBD1 (5 bases). The CDR3 contains 15 residues. V lost 7 bases and J 1 base, leaving 16 bases between the germline ends.

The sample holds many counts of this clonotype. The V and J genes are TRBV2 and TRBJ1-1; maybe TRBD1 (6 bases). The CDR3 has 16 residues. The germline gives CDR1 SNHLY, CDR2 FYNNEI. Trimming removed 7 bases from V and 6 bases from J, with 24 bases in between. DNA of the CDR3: TGTGCCAGCACCCAGGAGGGGTACAGGGCTGTCGCTGAAGCTTTCTTT. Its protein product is CASTQEGYRAVAEAFF.

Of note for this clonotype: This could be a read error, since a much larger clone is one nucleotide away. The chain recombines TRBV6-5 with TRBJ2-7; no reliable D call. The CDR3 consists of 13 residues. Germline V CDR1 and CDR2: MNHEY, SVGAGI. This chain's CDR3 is CSSSYPSLGEQYF. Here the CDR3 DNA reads TGTTCCAGCAGTTACCCCTCATTAGGCGAGCAGTACTTC.

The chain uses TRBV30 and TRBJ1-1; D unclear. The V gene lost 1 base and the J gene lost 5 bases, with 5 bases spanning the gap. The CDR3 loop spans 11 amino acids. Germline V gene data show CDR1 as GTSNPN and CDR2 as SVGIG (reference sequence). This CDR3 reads CAWSGRTEAFF. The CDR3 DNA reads TGTGCCTGGAGTGGCAGGACTGAAGCTTTCTTT.

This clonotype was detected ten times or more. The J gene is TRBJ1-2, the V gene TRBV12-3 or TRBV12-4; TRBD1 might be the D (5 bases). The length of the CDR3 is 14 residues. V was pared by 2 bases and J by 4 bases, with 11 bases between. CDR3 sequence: CASSLQGDVYGYTF. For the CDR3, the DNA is TGTGCCAGCAGTTTACAGGGAGATGTCTATGGCTACACCTTC.

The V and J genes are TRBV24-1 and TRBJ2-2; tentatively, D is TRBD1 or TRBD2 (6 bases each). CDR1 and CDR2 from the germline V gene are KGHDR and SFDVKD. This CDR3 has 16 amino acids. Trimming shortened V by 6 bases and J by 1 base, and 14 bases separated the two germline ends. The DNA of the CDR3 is TGTGCCACCAGTTCACGGGGGCGCCGGAACACCGGGGAGCTGTTTTTT. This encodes CATSSRGRRNTGELFF.

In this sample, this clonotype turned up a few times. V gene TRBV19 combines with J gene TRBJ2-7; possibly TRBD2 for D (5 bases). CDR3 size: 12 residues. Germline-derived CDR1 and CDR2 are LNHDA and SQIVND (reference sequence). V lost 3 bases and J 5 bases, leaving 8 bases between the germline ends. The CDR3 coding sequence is TGTGCCAGTAGTATTGAGGGCGACGAGCAGTACTTC. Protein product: CASSIEGDEQYF.

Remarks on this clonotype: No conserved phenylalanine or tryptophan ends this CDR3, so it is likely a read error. The CDR3 nucleotides read TGTGCCAGCAGCCCGGACAGCAGCACTGAAGCTTTCCTT. Its translation: CASSPDSSTEAFL. This chain joins TRBV12-3 or TRBV12-4 and TRBJ1-1; TRBD1 is a possible D gene (6 bases). Between the trimmed V and J ends, which lost 6 bases and 4 bases, there was a span of 12 bases. The CDR3 is 13 residues long.

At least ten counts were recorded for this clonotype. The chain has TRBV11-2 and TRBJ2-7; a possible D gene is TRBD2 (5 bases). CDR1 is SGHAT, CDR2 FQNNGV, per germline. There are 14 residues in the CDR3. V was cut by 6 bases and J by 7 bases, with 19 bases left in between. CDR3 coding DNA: TGTGCCAGCAGGCCGCAGACGGGGTCGGGGGAGCAGTACTTC. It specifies CASRPQTGSGEQYF.

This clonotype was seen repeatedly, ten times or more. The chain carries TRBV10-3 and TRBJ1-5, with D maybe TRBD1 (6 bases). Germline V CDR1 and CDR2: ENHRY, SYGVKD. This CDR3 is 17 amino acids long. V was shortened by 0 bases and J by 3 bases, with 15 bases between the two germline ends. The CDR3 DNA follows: TGTGCCATCAGTGAGTCGAGAGGGGGTCTTCTCAATCAGCCCCAGCATTTT. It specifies CAISESRGGLLNQPQHF.

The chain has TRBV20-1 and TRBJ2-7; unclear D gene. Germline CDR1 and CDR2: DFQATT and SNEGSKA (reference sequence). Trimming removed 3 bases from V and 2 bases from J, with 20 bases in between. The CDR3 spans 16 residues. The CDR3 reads CSARATLPQTAYEQYF. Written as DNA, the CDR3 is TGCAGTGCTAGGGCAACACTGCCTCAGACCGCCTACGAGCAGTACTTC.